A selection of T cell receptor beta chains follows, all from one sample in a study of blood T cell repertoires in COVID-19. The data were produced by immunoSEQ multiplex PCR, yet TCRdb's version contains in-frame clones alone and is incomplete. The top ten clones hold more than 0.8% of a sample with over 25,000 clones, 90% of them seen once. Material: peripheral blood. The receptors here all came from a man in his 70s with active or convalescent COVID-19. CDR3s include the opening cysteine and the closing phenylalanine or tryptophan. Fields, in order: V gene, clone size, J gene, D gene, CDR3 DNA, CDR3 protein. D genes are given only for firm matches. Clone size is not always given. Where it is, it says once, few, many or a class for expanded clones.

TRBV7-9	NA	TRBJ1-4	TRBD1	TGTGCCAGCAGCTCGGACAGGACAGTTAATGAAAAACTGTTTTTT	CASSSDRTVNEKLFF
TRBV12-3/TRBV12-4	NA	TRBJ1-1	NA	TGTGCCAGCAGTTTTTCAGGGGTCGAAGGGGCTTTCTTT	CASSFSGVEGAFF
TRBV5-1	NA	TRBJ1-1	NA	TGCGCCAGCAGCTTGGTGGGCCTAAGGGGGACTGAAGCTTTCTTT	CASSLVGLRGTEAFF
TRBV28	NA	TRBJ2-2	NA	TGTGCCAGCAGTTTAGGGGGAGGCGGCGGGGAGCTGTTTTTT	CASSLGGGGGELFF
TRBV12-3/TRBV12-4	NA	TRBJ1-1	NA	TGTGCCAGCAGTTTTTCAGGGAACACTGAAGCTTTCTTT	CASSFSGNTEAFF
TRBV5-1	NA	TRBJ1-2	NA	TGCGCCAGCAGCTTGGGGCAGGGGCCAGGGCGTGGCTACACCTTC	CASSLGQGPGRGYTF
TRBV5-1	few	TRBJ1-4	TRBD1	TGCGCCAGCAGCTTGGGCTACAGGGGTGGGAGTGAAAAACTGTTTTTT	CASSLGYRGGSEKLFF
TRBV2	NA	TRBJ1-2	NA	TGTGCCAGCAGTGAAGTGGAGGGATTTGGCTACACCTTC	CASSEVEGFGYTF
TRBV11-3	once	TRBJ2-1	NA	TGTGCCAGCAGCTCAGGAGGCGGACTCTACAATGAGCAGTTCTTC	CASSSGGGLYNEQFF
TRBV28	NA	TRBJ1-3	NA	TGTGCCAGCAGGACTAGACCGTCATCTGGAAACACCATATATTTT	CASRTRPSSGNTIYF
TRBV18	NA	TRBJ2-7	NA	TGTGCCAGCTCACCAGAGCTCATCACCTACGAGCAGTACTTC	CASSPELITYEQYF
TRBV7-8	once	TRBJ1-2	NA	TGTGCCAGCAGCTCACGCCAGGGTGCCTATGGCTACACCTTC	CASSSRQGAYGYTF
TRBV5-1	few	TRBJ1-2	TRBD1	TGCGCCAGCAGCGAGGGACAGGGGTGGGAAAATGGCTACACCTTC	CASSEGQGWENGYTF
TRBV19	NA	TRBJ1-2	TRBD1	TGTGCCAGTAGTACAAGGGACAGCGTTGGCGGCTACACCTTC	CASSTRDSVGGYTF
TRBV5-1	NA	TRBJ1-1	TRBD1	TGCGCCAGCACCGCAGAGGGGGCACACACTGAAGCTTTCTTT	CASTAEGAHTEAFF
TRBV14	NA	TRBJ1-1	NA	TGTGCCAGCACCTTACAGGAGAACACTGAAGCTTTCTTT	CASTLQENTEAFF
TRBV9	NA	TRBJ1-2	NA	TGTGCCAGCAGCGTCGGGGGAACCAACTATGGCTACACCTTC	CASSVGGTNYGYTF
TRBV7-3	NA	TRBJ2-1	NA	TGTGCCAGCAGCTTAAGGAGGGTCGATTACAATGAGCAGTTCTTC	CASSLRRVDYNEQFF
TRBV28	NA	TRBJ2-1	NA	TGTGCCAGCAGTTCCTCTCGGACAGCGAACTCCTACAATGAGCAGTTCTTC	CASSSSRTANSYNEQFF
TRBV6-1	NA	TRBJ1-1	NA	TGTGCCAGCAGTGAAGCGAAATTTCGGGGGTTGAACACTGAAGCTTTCTTT	CASSEAKFRGLNTEAFF
TRBV5-1	NA	TRBJ2-2	TRBD1	TGCGCCAGCAGACGTTCCGGGACAGGGTTCGGGGAGCTGTTTTTT	CASRRSGTGFGELFF
TRBV19	NA	TRBJ1-2	NA	TGTGCCAGTAGTATGGGAGGACGGCCAGGAAACGGATTTCCGCGGTACACCTTC	CASSMGGRPGNGFPRYTF
TRBV12-3/TRBV12-4	NA	TRBJ1-1	NA	TGTGCCAGCAACCGTCTGTCGGGAGCTGAAGCTTTCTTT	CASNRLSGAEAFF
TRBV5-1	NA	TRBJ1-1	TRBD1	TGCGCCAGCAGCTTGGATTCCTCCAGGGGGGCTGAAGCTTTCTTT	CASSLDSSRGAEAFF
TRBV5-1	NA	TRBJ1-6	NA	TGCGCCAGCAGCTTGGTTCTGAGCTCCTATAATTCACCCCTCCACTTT	CASSLVLSSYNSPLHF
TRBV27	NA	TRBJ2-2	NA	TGTGCCAGCAGCTCGTTTCGGGAGATTCACGGGGAGCTGTTTTTT	CASSSFREIHGELFF
TRBV10-3	NA	TRBJ2-3	NA	TGTGCCACCTTGGGCGGGGATACGCAGTATTTT	CATLGGDTQYF
TRBV11-2	NA	TRBJ2-7	TRBD1	TGTGCCAGCAGCTCTTCTGACAGGGGAGGCTACGAGCAGTACTTC	CASSSSDRGGYEQYF
TRBV6-6	NA	TRBJ2-3	TRBD1	TGTGCCAGCACCCCGGGGACAGTAAGCACAGATACGCAGTATTTT	CASTPGTVSTDTQYF
TRBV7-3	NA	TRBJ1-1	NA	TGTGCCAGCAGCCCCGCCGGGAACACTGAAGCTTTCTTT	CASSPAGNTEAFF
TRBV6-5	once	TRBJ1-2	NA	TGTGCCAGCGAGGGATACACCCAAAACTATGGCTACACCTTC	CASEGYTQNYGYTF
TRBV7-3	NA	TRBJ2-1	NA	TGTGCCAGCAGCTCCCAGGGAATATACAATGAGCAGTTCTTC	CASSSQGIYNEQFF
TRBV5-6	NA	TRBJ2-6	NA	TGTGCCAGCAGCTTCTACAGGGTTCTGGGGGCCAACGTCCTGACTTTC	CASSFYRVLGANVLTF
TRBV2	NA	TRBJ1-4	TRBD1	TGTGCCAGCAGGTCCGGGACAGGGGGCTCATCAACTAATGAAAAACTGTTTTTT	CASRSGTGGSSTNEKLFF
TRBV4-1	NA	TRBJ1-1	NA	TGCGCCAGCAGCCAATTAACGGGGGGAAAGAACACTGAAGCTTTCTTT	CASSQLTGGKNTEAFF
TRBV7-9	NA	TRBJ2-7	NA	TGTGCCAGCAGCTTTGGACTTCCCTCCTACGAGCAGTACTTC	CASSFGLPSYEQYF
TRBV9	once	TRBJ1-2	TRBD1	TGTGCCAGCAGCCCAAGACAGGGGGCGTTCTATGGCTACACCTTC	CASSPRQGAFYGYTF
TRBV5-5	NA	TRBJ2-7	NA	TGTGCCAGCAGCTTCGCAGCCGGGACATTCTACGAGCAGTACTTC	CASSFAAGTFYEQYF
TRBV25-1	NA	TRBJ2-1	NA	TGTGCCAGCAGTGGAGGACTACGGGCGTTCTTC	CASSGGLRAFF
TRBV3-1/TRBV3-2	NA	TRBJ2-7	TRBD1	TGTGCCAGCAGCCCCGGACAGGGGGAAAGGGGGCAGTACTTC	CASSPGQGERGQYF
TRBV28	NA	TRBJ1-2	NA	TGTGCCAGCAGTTTATATACAGGGAATGGCTACACCTTC	CASSLYTGNGYTF
TRBV5-1	NA	TRBJ2-3	TRBD2	TGCGCCAGCAGCTTGTCGGGACTAGCAACAGATACGCAGTATTTT	CASSLSGLATDTQYF
TRBV5-4	NA	TRBJ2-5	NA	TGTGCCAGCAGCTTGGGACAGACTCAAGAGACCCAGTACTTC	CASSLGQTQETQYF
TRBV4-1	NA	TRBJ2-1	TRBD2	TGCGCCAGCAGCCAAGATTCTAGCGGGAGATGGGATAATGAGCAGTTCTTC	CASSQDSSGRWDNEQFF
TRBV5-1	NA	TRBJ2-1	TRBD1	TGCGCCAGCAGCTTGCGACAGGGCGGGTGGGATGAGCAGTTCTTC	CASSLRQGGWDEQFF
TRBV4-2	NA	TRBJ1-2	TRBD1	TGTGCCAGCAGACAAGTCGGAGGGACAGGGGGCAGCTATGGCTACACCTTC	CASRQVGGTGGSYGYTF
TRBV29-1	NA	TRBJ2-2	TRBD1	TGCAGCGGCCGGACAGGGTCGGAGTCCGGGGAGCTGTTTTTT	CSGRTGSESGELFF
TRBV10-1	NA	TRBJ2-7	TRBD2	TGCGCCAGCAGTAAGGGACTAGCACTAAGCTACGAGCAGTACTTC	CASSKGLALSYEQYF
TRBV28	NA	TRBJ1-5	TRBD1	TGTGCCAGCAGTTCCGGACAGGGCGACCAGCCCCAGCATTTT	CASSSGQGDQPQHF
TRBV2	NA	TRBJ1-1	NA	TGTGCCAGCAGTGAAGAAGGGGCAGCGACTGAAGCTTTCTTT	CASSEEGAATEAFF
TRBV6-6	NA	TRBJ1-2	NA	TGTGCCAGCAGCCGACTCAGGGTGCACTATGGCTACACCTTC	CASSRLRVHYGYTF